This T cell receptor beta chain stems from a study of neurological immune-mediated disorders. Study outcomes and limitations: The greatest TCR clonal expansion occurred in HTLV-1-associated myelopathy and the least in multiple sclerosis, which fell below healthy controls. Because no CDR3 amino acid sequences were shared across subjects by expanded clones, private repertoires were suggested in all groups.

Looked up from germline, CDR1 is LGHDT and CDR2 is YNNKEL (reference sequence). There are 15 residues in the CDR3. 5'RACE with 10-nucleotide random UMIs produced the cDNA. One entry per CDR3 protein, called by TCRdb with MiXCR from the 5' RACE reads. The sample lists roughly 23,000 distinct CDR3 sequences, 8% to 13% occurring once. The unsorted libraries were prepared from 2 million PBMCs (stored at -80 C). This clonotype occurred many times. Its antigen is unknown. At one end the junction does not follow the germline gene, possibly because of a read error. This TCR derives from a woman aged 60-70 years with HTLV-1-associated myelopathy (HAM/TSP). Material: PBMCs. The rearrangement links TRBV3-1 to TRBJ2-4; D not certain. The CDR3 is CASNQDGLTKNIQYF. The CDR3 DNA is TGTGCCAGCAACCAAGATGGGCTTACCAAAAACATTCAGTACTTC.